Each of the 10 T cell receptor beta chains below was sequenced from the same sample in a study of CD8+ T cells in alopecia areata. Extracted RNA was reverse transcribed, and the resulting cDNA served as sequencing template. TCRdb keeps only in-frame clones here, not all; method: immunoSEQ multiplex PCR. The profile shows 170,000 or so clones, almost 65% of them singletons. The material was CD4+ T cells sorted from blood, obtained at week 0. These TCRs come from a human donor with alopecia areata.

CDR3 coding DNA: TGCGCCAGCAGCTTCCCCGGGCCAGGCAATGAGCAGTTCTTC. Translated: CASSFPGPGNEQFF. This chain links TRBV5-1 with TRBJ2-1; D is unresolved. The germline V gene has CDR1 SGHRS and CDR2 YFSETQ. CDR3 size: 14 residues. The V and J ends lost 2 bases and 6 bases respectively, with 12 bases between them.

The chain uses TRBV30 and TRBJ2-3; possible D gene TRBD1, 6 bases. Germline CDR1 GTSNPN, CDR2 SVGIG (reference sequence). The CDR3 runs to 13 residues. Trimming took off 3 bases at V and 1 base at J, with 8 bases between the two ends. CDR3 sequence reads: CAWRGARTDTQYF. The CDR3 DNA is TGTGCCTGGAGGGGGGCCCGCACAGATACGCAGTATTTT.

The chain uses TRBV29-1 and TRBJ1-2; TRBD1 agrees at 8 bases. CDR1 is SQVTM, CDR2 ANQGSEA, per germline. Trimming took 2 bases from V and 6 from J; bases not matched to a gene: 5. This CDR3 spans 13 amino acids. The CDR3 nucleotides read TGCAGCGTTGAAAAGGGACAGGCCCATGGCTACACCTTC. The encoded protein is CSVEKGQAHGYTF.

A few counts support this clone. The chain joins TRBV14 to TRBJ2-1; D tentatively reads TRBD1 or TRBD2 (5 bases each). The CDR3 covers 14 residues. Trimming took 3 bases from V and 13 from J, leaving 19 bases between them. In germline, CDR1 is SGHDN, CDR2 FVKESK. The CDR3 here is CASSHLGTVAGQFF. CDR3 coding DNA: TGTGCCAGCAGCCACCTGGGGACGGTCGCAGGCCAGTTCTTC.

This clone was seen at least ten times. This chain connects TRBV7-6 to TRBJ2-1; D is unresolved. This CDR3 has 12 amino acids. The V end was cut by 3 bases, the J end by 10 bases, with 10 bases between. Germline values: CDR1 SGHVS, CDR2 FNYEAQ. In DNA form, the CDR3 reads TGTGCCAGCAGCTTCCGACCCGAGGAGCAGTTCTTC. This encodes CASSFRPEEQFF.

V usage is TRBV29-1 and J usage is TRBJ2-7, with a possible D match to TRBD2 (5 bases). CDR1 and CDR2 (germline): SQVTM, ANQGSEA. The CDR3 totals 12 residues. Trimming took off 1 base at V and 6 bases at J, with 10 bases between the two ends. CDR3 residues: CSVEGTGFEQYF. DNA of the CDR3: TGCAGCGTTGAAGGGACTGGATTCGAGCAGTACTTC.

The chain employs TRBV10-3 and TRBJ2-5, with 14 bases aligning to TRBD2. CDR3 size: 14 residues. The ends lost 9 bases at V and 1 base at J; junction bases unmatched: 1. Germline V CDR1 and CDR2: ENHRY, SYGVKD. CDR3 residues: CAIGTSGGQETQYF. The DNA of the CDR3 is TGTGCCATAGGGACTAGCGGGGGCCAAGAGACCCAGTACTTC.

The chain employs TRBV30 and TRBJ2-3; the D gene is possibly TRBD1 (6 bases). Germline V gene lookup returns CDR1 GTSNPN and CDR2 SVGIG (reference sequence). CDR3 length: 19 residues. V lost 0 bases to trimming and J lost 2 bases, with 24 bases between them. The CDR3 DNA is TGTGCCTGGAGTGTAGATGGGGAACAGGGCGAGAAATACACAGATACGCAGTATTTT. Its protein is CAWSVDGEQGEKYTDTQYF. Full variable domain (remainder filled in from reference TRBV30 and TRBJ2-3): SQTIHQWPATLVQPVGSPLSLECTVEGTSNPNLYWYRQAAGRGLQLLFYSVGIGQISSEVPQNLSASRPQDRQFILSSKKLLLSDSGFYLCAWSVDGEQGEKYTDTQYFGPGTRLTVL.

The gene calls are TRBV5-1 and TRBJ1-1, with 8 bases fitting TRBD1. Losses at the gene ends were 5 bases for V and 0 bases for J; bases not matched to a gene: 6. Germline V gene lookup returns CDR1 SGHRS and CDR2 YFSETQ. The CDR3 length is 15 residues. CDR3 DNA: TGCGCCAGCAGTTTTTCGGACAGGGTGAACACTGAAGCTTTCTTT. Translated: CASSFSDRVNTEAFF.

The rearrangement uses TRBV5-4 and TRBJ1-6; no clear D gene. The CDR3 runs to 15 residues. V lost 4 bases and J 7 bases, leaving 15 bases between the germline ends. Germline V gene sequence: CDR1 SGHNT, CDR2 YYREEE (reference sequence). The DNA of the CDR3 is TGTGCCAGCAGCCTCTCAGGTGGGCGGAATTCACCCCTCCACTTT. Encoded protein: CASSLSGGRNSPLHF.